The clone carrying this T cell receptor beta chain was seen at least ten times. As yet, its antigen is unknown. MiXCR, applied by TCRdb to the multiplex PCR reads, yields one record per CDR3 protein. The table lists some 150,000 distinct CDR3 sequences, around 22% of them singletons. This sample was taken from a study of breast tumors, draining lymph nodes, adjacent tissues. The study, taken as a whole, reports: Tumor TCR diversity was below lymph nodes but above nontumor tissue.

Germline CDR1 SGHVS, CDR2 FQNEAQ. The CDR3 consists of 16 residues. V lost 4 bases, J lost 0 bases, and 3 bases stayed unmatched. Samples came from axillary lymph nodes draining the breast cancer. Sample: axillary lymph node tissue. The chain uses TRBV7-8 and TRBJ2-5, with 12 nucleotides matching TRBD2. The sequence came from a female donor with breast cancer. Some clones in this sample may be carry-over from other donors' samples. CDR3 sequence (DNA): TGTGCCAGCAGCTCGTGGACTAGCGGGAACCAAGAGACCCAGTACTTC. It encodes CASSSWTSGNQETQYF. Complete variable domain (other parts from reference TRBV7-8 and TRBJ2-5): GAGVSQSPRYKVAKRGQDVALRCDPISGHVSLFWYQQALGQGPEFLTYFQNEAQLDKSGLPSDRFFAERPEGSVSTLKIQRTQQEDSAVYLCASSSWTSGNQETQYFGPGTRLLVL.